The 10 T cell receptor beta chains presented below share a single source sample, sequenced in a study of CD8 T cells in Susac syndrome. An input of about 0.5 to 1 ug of RNA was subjected to reverse transcription using random hexamers. TCRdb fed the immunoSEQ multiplex PCR reads into MiXCR, producing one record per CDR3 protein. This sample has around 130,000 distinct CDR3 sequences, with 75% to 90% found just once. Sequences were obtained from CD8+ T cells from PBMCs. Receptor source: a human donor with multiple sclerosis.

The V gene is TRBV5-4, the J gene TRBJ2-3; possible D gene TRBD2, 7 bases. The CDR3 runs 15 residues. Trimming left V 0 bases short and J 5 bases short, with 13 bases between. Germline V gene data show CDR1 as SGHNT and CDR2 as YYREEE (reference sequence). The CDR3 bases are TGTGCCAGCAGCTTGGTGGGGGGGCCTGTAGATACGCAGTATTTT. Translating it yields CASSLVGGPVDTQYF.

This clonotype came up a few times. CDR3 sequence (DNA): TGTGCCAGCAGTTACCCCGAGGGAGGAGAAGCTTTCTTT. This codes for CASSYPEGGEAFF. The rearrangement joins TRBV6-2 or TRBV6-3 to TRBJ1-1, with D hard to call. From germline, CDR1 is MNHEY and CDR2 SVGEGT. The CDR3 is made up of 13 amino acids. V gave up 2 bases and J gave up 8 bases, with 12 bases separating them.

The chain joins TRBV12-3 or TRBV12-4 to TRBJ2-2; no clear D gene. Trimming pared 6 bases from V and 1 base from J, leaving 21 bases between. CDR3 length: 18 amino acids. DNA for the CDR3: TGTGCCAGCAGGGCGTCGGAAGGGCAGCCGAAGAACACCGGGGAGCTGTTTTTT. This encodes CASRASEGQPKNTGELFF.

V usage is TRBV6-6 and J usage is TRBJ1-1; D not resolved. CDR1 and CDR2 (germline): MNHNY, SVGAGI (reference sequence). The V end lost 2 bases, the J end lost 6 bases, and 4 bases lay between the germline ends. The CDR3 covers 11 residues. This chain's CDR3 is CASSYVAEAFF. DNA for the CDR3: TGTGCCAGCAGTTACGTCGCTGAAGCTTTCTTT.

This clonotype was seen only a few times. The rearrangement joins TRBV7-9 to TRBJ2-1; possibly TRBD1 for D (5 bases). Trimming shortened V by 5 bases and J by 4 bases, and 9 bases separated the two germline ends. CDR1 and CDR2 (germline): SEHNR, FQNEAQ (reference sequence). The CDR3 contains 13 residues. The CDR3 region has the DNA TGTGCCAGCAGCGAGACAGAGTACAATGAGCAGTTCTTC. It is translated as CASSETEYNEQFF.

The chain links TRBV5-6 to TRBJ1-1; D ambiguous. CDR1 and CDR2 from the germline V gene are SGHDT and YYEEEE. The CDR3 contains 12 residues. V was pared by 1 base and J by 4 bases, with 5 bases between. The DNA for the CDR3 is TGTGCCAGCAGCTTGTGGGTCACTGAAGCTTTCTTT. Its translation is CASSLWVTEAFF.

The chain has TRBV6-7 and TRBJ1-2; no clear D. TRBV6-7 is an ORF, with its function uncertain. V gave up 0 bases and J gave up 5 bases, with 7 bases separating them. This CDR3 is built from 13 residues. Written as DNA, the CDR3 is TGTGCCAGCAGTTACTCGAGCCGTTATGGCTACACCTTC. Translated: CASSYSSRYGYTF.

V and J are TRBV5-4 and TRBJ1-1; D is unresolved. The V gene lost 3 bases and the J gene lost 7 bases, with 13 bases spanning the gap. Germline loops: CDR1 SGHNT, CDR2 YYREEE (reference sequence). The CDR3 loop spans 13 amino acids. The CDR3 protein is CASSSYTNLEAFF. The CDR3 nucleotides are TGTGCCAGCAGCTCGTATACTAATCTTGAAGCTTTCTTT.

This chain links TRBV4-3 with TRBJ1-2; possibly TRBD1 for D (5 bases). V lost 1 base, J lost 3 bases, and 12 bases lay in between. Germline V gives CDR1 LGHNA, CDR2 YSLEER. The CDR3 has 15 residues. CDR3 coding DNA: TGCGCCAGCAGCCAAGCTTGGGGGGATGACTATGGCTACACCTTC. Protein product: CASSQAWGDDYGYTF.

The V call is TRBV2, the J call TRBJ1-6; D is unclear. This CDR3 contains 13 residues. V lost 1 base and J lost 9, with 7 bases in between. The germline gives CDR1 SNHLY, CDR2 FYNNEI. CDR3 in DNA: TGTGCCAGCAGTGAAGAAGGGTTTTCACCCCTCCACTTT. This codes for CASSEEGFSPLHF.